This TCR beta chain was documented in a study of T cell responses to AZD1222 COVID-19 vaccine. Broader study findings: Females outnumbered males among donors, who were mostly white British; clonal diversity was possibly underestimated. Recipients of AZD1222 seropositive at baseline numbered only 5 or 6.

Here immunoSEQ multiplex PCR was the method, and the copy in TCRdb shows in-frame clones only, minus some. The repertoire has 95,000 to 150,000 clones, around nine tenths of them found once; the top ten carry roughly a quarter. Concerning this clone: No antigen is known for it.

Germline CDR1 is SGHTA and CDR2 is FQGNSA. V lost 5 bases to trimming and J lost 8 bases; unmatched junction nucleotides: 11. The CDR3 runs 15 residues. The sequence came from an adult in good health. The source material was peripheral blood, sampled on day 0 of AZD1222 vaccination. The V and J genes are TRBV7-2 and TRBJ2-2, with 7 bases that match TRBD2. DNA for the CDR3: TGTGCCAGCAGCCCGCTCCGGGGGGAGGCTGGGGAGCTGTTTTTT. This translates into CASSPLRGEAGELFF.